This T cell receptor (beta chain) was retrieved from a study of CD8 T cells in Susac syndrome. Reverse transcription of roughly 0.45 to 1 ug RNA was performed with random hexamers. TCRdb analysed the immunoSEQ multiplex PCR reads with MiXCR anew, one entry per CDR3 protein. The table lists 120,000 or so distinct CDR3 sequences, around 96% of them singletons. Germline CDR1 SGHRS, CDR2 YFSETQ. The CDR3 extends over 15 amino acids. Between the trimmed V and J ends, which lost 2 bases and 6 bases, there was a span of 14 bases. The clonotype originates from a human donor in good health. V and J are TRBV5-1 and TRBJ2-2, with D possibly TRBD2 on 7 matching bases. Specimen: CD4+ T cells from PBMCs. This chain's CDR3 is CASSFSGTPAGELFF. Here the CDR3 DNA reads TGCGCCAGCAGCTTCAGCGGGACACCGGCCGGGGAGCTGTTTTTT.